This T cell receptor (beta chain) was captured in a study of blood T cell repertoires in COVID-19. Study in general: Sites across the United States, Italy and Spain contributed samples from acute and convalescent COVID-19. Sources were T cells, B-cell-depleted T cells, or PBMCs; the material itself was cDNA or gDNA.

In germline, CDR1 is MNHEY, CDR2 SVGAGI. V gave up 8 bases and J gave up 3 bases; unmatched junction bases: 4. This CDR3 comprises 13 residues. Authors' methods: Reference gene primers were amplified, and this amplification served to estimate nucleated cell counts. Sequencing used immunoSEQ multiplex PCR; TCRdb keeps in-frame clones, though not all of them. V, J and clone size derive from that table, while D and trimming were established from the DNA sequence. Of 15,000 to 20,000 clones listed, roughly 85% are singletons. This receptor was obtained from a human donor in a cohort sampled during active COVID-19. Material for sequencing was peripheral blood. The chain uses TRBV6-5 and TRBJ2-3; 8 nucleotides line up with TRBD2. The CDR3 region is CASAGGGTDTQYF. In DNA form, the CDR3 reads TGTGCCAGCGCGGGGGGCGGAACAGATACGCAGTATTTT.